The 13 T cell receptor beta chains below were found in one sample sequenced in a study of shared clonotypes between healthy human individuals (dated by TCRdb to 2020 to 2022). Libraries were constructed by the immunoSEQ multiplex PCR assay. This immuneACCESS table, as held by TCRdb, lists in-frame sequences with V and J called but not all clones. Of the missing ones, under half trace to an unresolved V gene in checked studies; the others have no known cause. The sample profile shows some 2 million clones; 85% to 95% of them were found once. The ten biggest clones cover more than 0.1% of the sample. Input material: naive CD4+ T cells sorted from blood. What the cell subset or site label conveys for this sample: CD45RA+ positively selected. The receptors originated from a man between 18 and 29 years old in good health.

This clone was counted once. The gene calls are TRBV2 and TRBJ1-5; D is undetermined. The CDR3 totals 15 residues. From germline, CDR1 is SNHLY and CDR2 FYNNEI. V gave up 0 bases and J gave up 7 bases, with 13 bases separating them. CDR3 sequence reads: CASSEAQFRPQPQHF. The CDR3 nucleotides are TGTGCCAGCAGTGAAGCTCAGTTTCGTCCCCAGCCCCAGCATTTT. Drawing the rest from reference TRBV2 and TRBJ1-5, the complete variable domain is EPEVTQTPSHQVTQMGQEVILRCVPISNHLYFYWYRQILGQKVEFLVSFYNNEISEKSEIFDDQFSVERPDGSNFTLKIRSTKLEDSAMYFCASSEAQFRPQPQHFGDGTRLSIL.

The rearrangement uses TRBV7-3 and TRBJ2-1, with 7 bases identical to TRBD1. The germline V gene encodes CDR1 SGHTA and CDR2 FQGTGA. The length of the CDR3 is 15 residues. V dropped 5 bases and J dropped 6; count of bases not matched to a gene: 10. CDR3 loop: CASSRDRDISNEQFF. The CDR3 nucleotides are TGTGCCAGCAGCCGAGACAGGGACATCTCCAATGAGCAGTTCTTC.

J is TRBJ1-1 and V is TRBV28; D is possibly TRBD1 (6 bases). This CDR3 is 15 amino acids long. CDR1 and CDR2 from the germline V gene are MDHEN and SYDVKM. Trimming removed 4 bases at V and 4 bases at J, with 16 bases between. The CDR3 sequence: CASSSAGDPFTEAFF. The CDR3 DNA sequence: TGTGCCAGCAGTTCTGCAGGGGACCCCTTCACTGAAGCTTTCTTT.

The chain recombines TRBV11-2 with TRBJ2-1; 11 nucleotides match TRBD2. Germline V gene lookup returns CDR1 SGHAT and CDR2 FQNNGV. Losses at the gene ends were 5 bases for V and 0 bases for J; bases not matched to a gene: 12. The CDR3 extends over 19 amino acids. CDR3 coding DNA: TGTGCCAGCAGCCCCCAAGGACTAGCGGGTGAGCTCTCCTACAATGAGCAGTTCTTC. Its translation is CASSPQGLAGELSYNEQFF. The full variable domain, rest sourced from reference TRBV11-2 and TRBJ2-1, is EAGVAQSPRYKIIEKRQSVAFWCNPISGHATLYWYQQILGQGPKLLIQFQNNGVVDDSQLPKDRFSAERLKGVDSTLKIQPAKLEDSAVYLCASSPQGLAGELSYNEQFFGPGTRLTVL.

The genes are TRBV11-1 and TRBJ1-3; the D gene is possibly TRBD1 (6 bases). The V gene's germline CDR1 is SGHAT and CDR2 FQDESV (reference sequence). CDR3 size: 14 residues. V was shortened by 8 bases and J by 4 bases, with 15 bases between the two germline ends. The CDR3 sequence: CASHGQPPGNTIYF. In DNA, the CDR3 is TGTGCCAGCCATGGACAGCCTCCGGGAAACACCATATATTTT.

This rearrangement joins TRBV6-5 to TRBJ1-2, with 7 bases fitting TRBD1. Germline V gives CDR1 MNHEY, CDR2 SVGAGI. The CDR3 loop spans 16 amino acids. J was trimmed by 4 bases and V by 3 bases; bases with no gene match: 11. DNA for the CDR3: TGTGCCAGCAGTTATTCGACTTTGGACAGGTCCTATGGCTACACCTTC. This gives the protein CASSYSTLDRSYGYTF.

The rearrangement joins TRBV7-2 to TRBJ2-7, with 8 nucleotides matching TRBD2. Per germline, CDR1 SGHTA and CDR2 FQGNSA. Losses at the gene ends were 5 bases for V and 0 bases for J; bases not matched to a gene: 6. CDR3 length equals 15 residues. The CDR3 loop is CASSTAGGSSYEQYF. The CDR3 coding sequence is TGTGCCAGCAGCACCGCGGGGGGAAGCTCCTACGAGCAGTACTTC.

The chain couples TRBV30 to TRBJ1-2, with D maybe TRBD1 (5 bases). CDR1 is GTSNPN, CDR2 SVGIG, per germline (reference sequence). Trimming removed 0 bases from V and 8 bases from J, with 10 bases in between. The CDR3 runs to 12 residues. In nucleotides, the CDR3 is TGTGCCTGGAGTGTACAGGCAGGGGGCTACACCTTC. It specifies CAWSVQAGGYTF.

The chain combines TRBV4-3 with TRBJ1-5; 9 nucleotides line up with TRBD1. CDR1 and CDR2 (germline): LGHNA, YSLEER. J was trimmed by 2 bases and V by 1 base; bases with no gene match: 12. The CDR3 length is 19 residues. The CDR3 protein is CASSQVTGGELNCNQPQHF. The CDR3, as DNA: TGCGCCAGCAGCCAAGTCACAGGGGGCGAGTTAAACTGCAATCAGCCCCAGCATTTT.

V is TRBV12-5 and J is TRBJ2-5, with D perhaps TRBD2 (5 bases). The DNA end lines up better with TRBJ2-7; the J call may be wrong. The CDR3 runs to 14 residues. Germline V gene lookup returns CDR1 LGHNT and CDR2 FRNRAP. The CDR3 sequence is CASGLDYLPYEQYF. The CDR3 nucleotides are TGTGCTAGTGGTTTAGACTACCTTCCCTACGAGCAGTACTTC.

The chain joins TRBV11-2 to TRBJ2-2; 10 nucleotides line up with TRBD2. The CDR3 sequence is 16 residues long. In germline, CDR1 is SGHAT, CDR2 FQNNGV. Trimming cost V 1 base and J 7 bases; bases outside gene matches: 6. CDR3 loop: CASSLGLAGAGGELFF. The CDR3 DNA sequence: TGTGCCAGCAGCTTAGGGCTAGCGGGAGCGGGCGGGGAGCTGTTTTTT.

CDR3 sequence reads: CASAASGTVGNTIYF. The CDR3 DNA follows: TGTGCTAGTGCCGCATCCGGGACAGTCGGTAACACCATATATTTT. This chain joins TRBV12-5 and TRBJ1-3; the match to TRBD1 covers 7 bases. The CDR3 covers 15 residues. CDR1 is LGHNT and CDR2 is FRNRAP in the germline V gene. The J segment lost 7 bases and the V segment lost 7 bases, leaving 13 bases of the junction unmatched. Using reference TRBV12-5 and TRBJ1-3 for the parts outside the CDR3, the full variable domain is DARVTQTPRHKVTEMGQEVTMRCQPILGHNTVFWYRQTMMQGLELLAYFRNRAPLDDSGMPKDRFSAEMPDATLATLKIQPSEPRDSAVYFCASAASGTVGNTIYFGEGSWLTVV.

This rearrangement joins TRBV6-1 to TRBJ1-1; D gene uncertain. The ends were cut back, 5 bases at V and 1 base at J, with 14 bases in the middle. CDR3 length: 15 residues. Germline lookup yields CDR1 MNHNS and CDR2 SASEGT. Here the CDR3 reads CASSNRRWGNTEAFF. CDR3 in DNA: TGTGCCAGCAGTAACCGACGGTGGGGGAACACTGAAGCTTTCTTT.